The sequence of this T cell receptor (beta chain) was determined in a study of blood T cell repertoires in COVID-19. Study-wide context: T cells, B-cell-depleted T cells, or PBMCs supplied cDNA or gDNA.

Germline-derived CDR1 and CDR2 are LGHDT and YNNKEL (reference sequence). There are 15 residues in the CDR3. V was pared by 5 bases and J by 2 bases, with 4 bases of the junction left unmatched. Profiled with immunoSEQ multiplex PCR; TCRdb holds only in-frame clones, not every one. The data show approximately 390,000 clones, with 87% seen just once and 10% held by the top ten. For recovered donors of Cohort 3, there were two negative PCRs, clearance, or symptom resolution. Sequences were obtained from PBMCs or T cells enriched from blood (not recorded which). The TCR sequence derives from a woman aged 50 to 60 who had recovered from COVID-19. V usage is TRBV3-1 (or the pseudogene TRBV3-2) and J usage is TRBJ2-5; 11 bases agree with TRBD2. CDR3 sequence (DNA): TGTGCCAGCAGCTGGACTAGCGGGTCGCAAGAGACCCAGTACTTC. Encoded protein: CASSWTSGSQETQYF.